This T cell receptor (beta chain) came from a study of shared clonotypes between healthy human individuals. As defined, naive CD8 cells were CD45RO-negative and positively selected for CCR7, with terminally differentiated effector memory CD45RA+ cells excluded. The donor population consisted of healthy HIV-negative adults with no recent acute infections or vaccinations. Germline V gene data show CDR1 as SGHVS and CDR2 as FQNEAQ. The length of the CDR3 is 13 residues. Deletions cut 5 bases from V and 6 bases from J, with 12 bases between. The study ran the assay at deep level. Clones were sequenced by immunoSEQ multiplex PCR, and TCRdb holds only the in-frame ones, with some missing. Of millions of clones in the sample, 85% to 95% were seen once.

Sequenced sample: naive CD8+ T cells sorted from blood. The chain carries TRBV7-8 and TRBJ2-3; D is possibly TRBD1 or TRBD2 (6 bases each). The receptor comes from a man between 18 and 29 years old in good health. The CDR3: CASSPGAGDTQYF. The CDR3 DNA follows: TGTGCCAGCAGCCCAGGGGCGGGGGATACGCAGTATTTT.